These T cell receptor beta chains were read from a single sample in a study of blood T cells in healthy people across ages. TCRdb recomputed calls from the 5' RACE reads with MiXCR, one row per CDR3 protein. The sample contains about 1.1 million distinct CDR3 sequences, roughly two fifths of which appear only once. Input material: blood. Every receptor here comes from a man between 18 and 35 years old in good health. Each CDR3 is given with its conserved first and last residue. A D gene is named only where the DNA matches it firmly. Size is omitted from some rows. Given values are once, few, many or a class for expanded clones.

TGCAGCGTGGAAGGTAGACAGGGGGAGACTGAAGCTTTCTTT | CSVEGRQGETEAFF | TRBD1 | TRBJ1-1 | few | TRBV29-1
TGTGCCAGCAGTTACGCGGCCGGGGGGAAGCCCCAGCATTTT | CASSYAAGGKPQHF | NA | TRBJ1-5 | NA | TRBV6-5
TGTGCCAGCAGTTCCCCAGAGCGGGGGGGCCCAGATACGCAGTATTTT | CASSSPERGGPDTQYF | TRBD2 | TRBJ2-3 | NA | TRBV28
TGTGCCAGCAGCTTGGGCGATGACGAGCAGTACTTC | CASSLGDDEQYF | NA | TRBJ2-7 | few | TRBV7-6
TGTGCCAGCAGCTTCAGAGTCCCGGGACAGCTTTCTGGAAACACCATATATTTT | CASSFRVPGQLSGNTIYF | TRBD1 | TRBJ1-3 | NA | TRBV7-9
TGTGCCAGCAGAGAAGATATAAGACAGGGCCCTCAAGGCTACACCTTC | CASREDIRQGPQGYTF | TRBD1 | TRBJ1-2 | NA | TRBV2
TGTGCCAGCAGCTCTATCGGGGACCTCTCCTACGAGCAGTACTTC | CASSSIGDLSYEQYF | NA | TRBJ2-7 | NA | TRBV13
TGCAGCGTAGTCGGTAGCGGGGGGGCCGGTGAGCAGTACTTC | CSVVGSGGAGEQYF | TRBD2 | TRBJ2-5 | few | TRBV29-1
TGTGCCGGCAGCTTGCGGGTGCAGACAGCCGTTAACAATGAGCAGTTCTTC | CAGSLRVQTAVNNEQFF | NA | TRBJ2-1 | NA | TRBV7-2
TGCGCCAGCAATCCAGGGGATAGGGACCACAATGAGCAGTTCTTC | CASNPGDRDHNEQFF | NA | TRBJ2-1 | NA | TRBV5-1
TGTGCCGGCAGTGTAGGCGAGCAGTACTTC | CAGSVGEQYF | NA | TRBJ2-7 | NA | TRBV2
TGCGCCAGCAGCCACGGGACAGGGGTCGAAAAACTGTTTTTT | CASSHGTGVEKLFF | TRBD1 | TRBJ1-4 | many | TRBV4-3
TGCAGTGCTAGAGATCTTGGCCGCACTATCCTCGATACGCAGTATTTT | CSARDLGRTILDTQYF | NA | TRBJ2-3 | few | TRBV20-1
TGTGCCAGCAGCTTGTCCTCTATCACAGATACGCAGTATTTT | CASSLSSITDTQYF | NA | TRBJ2-3 | few | TRBV11-2
TGTGCCAGCAGTTACGCGGGGACTAATGAAAAACTGTTTTTT | CASSYAGTNEKLFF | NA | TRBJ1-4 | NA | TRBV6-6
TGTGCCAGCAGTGAGGAGGGTTACGACGGGGAGCTGTTTTTT | CASSEEGYDGELFF | NA | TRBJ2-2 | once | TRBV2
TGTGCCAGCAGCTTAGCTAGCAGTGCCTACAATGAGCAGTTCTTC | CASSLASSAYNEQFF | NA | TRBJ2-1 | few | TRBV7-8
TGTGCCAGCAGCTTATACCTCACTGAAGCTTTCTTT | CASSLYLTEAFF | NA | TRBJ1-1 | NA | TRBV7-8
TGCAGTGCTAGGAGGGGAGGAGTGGACATTCAGTACTTC | CSARRGGVDIQYF | NA | TRBJ2-4 | many | TRBV20-1
TGTGCCATCAGCGGAACAGGGGGGACTGAAGCTTTCTTT | CAISGTGGTEAFF | TRBD1 | TRBJ1-1 | NA | TRBV10-3
TGCAGTGCCCCCCCGGACCACGGCTATGAGCAGTACTTC | CSAPPDHGYEQYF | NA | TRBJ2-7 | once | TRBV20-1
TGTGCTAGTGGAACCGGGACAGGGGGCTTTAATTTTAATAAGCAGTTCTTC | CASGTGTGGFNFNKQFF | TRBD1 | TRBJ2-1 | NA | TRBV12-5
TGTGCCAGCAGTTACTCTCTCGGCAGGGGAGTTCACTATGGCTACACCTTC | CASSYSLGRGVHYGYTF | NA | TRBJ1-2 | NA | TRBV6-2/TRBV6-3
TGCGCCAGCAGCCCCCGGACAGGGTCTAGGTACAATGAGCAGTACTTC | CASSPRTGSRYNEQYF | TRBD1 | TRBJ2-7 | NA | TRBV5-1
TGCAGTGCTCTTAGCGGGGGAGTAGCCAAAAACATTCAGTACTTC | CSALSGGVAKNIQYF | TRBD2 | TRBJ2-4 | few | TRBV20-1
TGTGCCAGCAGTTACGGTGGCGGCAGCACTAATAACTATGGCTACACCTTC | CASSYGGGSTNNYGYTF | NA | TRBJ1-2 | few | TRBV6-5
TGTGCCATCTCTTGGGATCTGAACACTGAAGCTTTCTTT | CAISWDLNTEAFF | NA | TRBJ1-1 | few | TRBV10-3
TGTGCCAGCATCCCTCATAGCAATCAGCCCCAGCATTTT | CASIPHSNQPQHF | NA | TRBJ1-5 | NA | TRBV28
TGTGCCAGCAGCTTACGAACTGGACTGACGAACACTGAAGCTTTCTTT | CASSLRTGLTNTEAFF | NA | TRBJ1-1 | NA | TRBV7-2
TGCAGTGCTAGGAGAACTAGCGGGGGGGCCTTCAATGAGCAGTTCTTC | CSARRTSGGAFNEQFF | TRBD2 | TRBJ2-1 | NA | TRBV20-1
TGTGCCAGCAGTTTATCCAGATACTATGGCTACACCTTC | CASSLSRYYGYTF | NA | TRBJ1-2 | NA | TRBV27
TGTGCCAGCAGCTTAGGGGCGGGGGGGCTTAATACGCAGTATTTT | CASSLGAGGLNTQYF | TRBD2 | TRBJ2-3 | NA | TRBV7-6
TGCGCCAGCAACTTCCAGGGGGCCCGCTATGGCTACACCTTC | CASNFQGARYGYTF | TRBD1 | TRBJ1-2 | few | TRBV5-1
TGTGCCAGCAGCTTATCTGCCCGGGGAGCTAATGAAAAACTGTTTTTT | CASSLSARGANEKLFF | NA | TRBJ1-4 | NA | TRBV7-8
TGCAGCGGACGGGACAGGGGGGGCAATGAGCGGTTCTTC | CSGRDRGGNERFF | TRBD1 | TRBJ2-1 | NA | TRBV29-1
TGCGCCAGCTGCCAAGATACAAGGAACACTGAAGCTTTCTTT | CASCQDTRNTEAFF | NA | TRBJ1-1 | once | TRBV4-3
TGCAGTGCTAGAGATAGAAAGGGGGCGAGGAATGAGCAGTTCTTC | CSARDRKGARNEQFF | TRBD1 | TRBJ2-1 | few | TRBV20-1
TGTGCCAGCAGCTTAACAGGGCCCTACGAGCAGTACTTC | CASSLTGPYEQYF | NA | TRBJ2-7 | many | TRBV7-2
TGTGCCTGGATCCGACAGCTGAACACTGAAGCTTTCTTT | CAWIRQLNTEAFF | NA | TRBJ1-1 | once | TRBV30
TGTGCCAGCAGTTACTCTGGTTTTGGTGAGGGATCCAATGAGCAGTACTTC | CASSYSGFGEGSNEQYF | NA | TRBJ2-7 | once | TRBV6-5
TGTGCCAGCAGCCCTAGCGGGGGGCCGTACCAAGAGACCCAGTACTTC | CASSPSGGPYQETQYF | TRBD2 | TRBJ2-5 | NA | TRBV12-3/TRBV12-4
TGTGCCAGCAGTTACTCGCGTGTCCCCAGCCGGTACGAGCAGTACTTC | CASSYSRVPSRYEQYF | NA | TRBJ2-7 | NA | TRBV6-2/TRBV6-3